The clone carrying this TCR beta chain occurred once. Germline CDR1 reads SNHLY; CDR2 reads FYNNEI. Deletions cut 2 bases from V and 6 bases from J, with 7 bases between. CDR3 length: 12 amino acids. As handled by the study authors: Amplification of reference gene primers was used by the study to estimate nucleated cell counts. Using immunoSEQ multiplex PCR, the repertoire was profiled, and TCRdb retains in-frame clones only, with some absent. The V and J calls and the clone size are those of that table, but D and trimming were determined from the DNA. Altogether some 200,000 clones are present, roughly 84% being singletons, with the ten largest covering 1.4%. This record belongs to a study of blood T cell repertoires in COVID-19. Study overall: COVID-19 samples, acute and convalescent, were from the United States, Italy and Spain. The analysed material was cDNA or gDNA that came from T cells, B-cell-depleted T cells, or PBMCs.

The chain combines TRBV2 with TRBJ2-5; D unresolved. This sequence was found in a woman in her 40s who had recovered from COVID-19. Sequenced input: peripheral blood. CDR3 nucleotides: TGTGCCAGCAGTGAAACTTCCCAGACCCAGTACTTC. Translation gives CASSETSQTQYF.